This T cell receptor (beta chain) came from a study of a mutant IDH1 vaccine in newly diagnosed glioma. At the level of the study: The vaccination schedule gave patients eight doses in weeks 1, 3, 5, 7, 11, 15, 19 and 23.

CDR3 length equals 16 residues. Trimming cost V 5 bases and J 7 bases, with 21 bases left between them. CDR1 is SEHNR and CDR2 is FQNEAQ in the germline V gene (reference sequence). Time point specified: week 11, during vaccination. What each vaccine dose contained was 300 ug of mutant IDH1 20-mer peptide, accompanied by topical imiquimod. As regards this clone: Its target is unknown.

TCRdb's table, derived via immunoSEQ multiplex PCR, lists solely in-frame clones and lacks some. Of some 60,000 clones listed, more than 80% are singletons. Whole-study findings and limits: Top-clonotype changes in peripheral T cells seemed unrelated to pseudoprogression. There were vaccine-induced immune responses in under 95% of the patients.

The input for sequencing was PBMCs, taken from a glioma patient whose treatment included an IDH1 peptide vaccine. The chain couples TRBV7-9 to TRBJ1-5, with D tentatively TRBD1 (5 bases). The sequence was obtained from a man in his thirties or forties with glioma. The CDR3 DNA reads TGTGCCAGCAGCGACCCTTTTTTCCAGGGTGACCAGCCCCAGCATTTT. This sequence encodes CASSDPFFQGDQPQHF.